What follows are 2 T cell receptor beta chains derived from one specimen sequenced in a study of blood T cells in healthy people across ages. It was with a sample-barcoded 5' primer and a J-beta primer mix that a second PCR of roughly 7 to 12 cycles was run. MiXCR, applied by TCRdb to the 5' RACE reads, yields one record per CDR3 protein. The sample lists about 930,000 distinct CDR3 sequences, roughly 29% occurring once. These data are also associated with another study on T cells of mothers and their children.

The sequenced sample was blood. Receptors were obtained from a woman between 40 and 55 years old in good health.

This clonotype has only a few counts. The chain joins TRBV6-1 to TRBJ1-6, with 9 bases matching TRBD1. Germline loops: CDR1 MNHNS, CDR2 SASEGT. Trimming removed 6 bases from V and 7 bases from J; junction bases left unmatched: 13. This CDR3 has 17 amino acids. The CDR3 is CASSKPPGTGTNSPLHF. The CDR3 DNA is TGTGCCAGCAGCAAACCCCCCGGGACAGGGACCAATTCACCCCTCCACTTT.

The sample holds many counts of this clonotype. One end of the junction is discordant with germline, which a read error may explain. The J gene is TRBJ2-7, the V gene TRBV7-7; D may be TRBD2 (5 bases). CDR1 SSHAT and CDR2 FNYEAQ come from the germline V gene (reference sequence). The CDR3 has 13 amino acids. For the CDR3, the DNA is TGTGCTAGCAGCGACGGACTTTCCTACGAGCAGTACTTC. It is translated as CASSDGLSYEQYF. The whole variable domain, remainder taken from reference TRBV7-7 and TRBJ2-7, is GAGVSQSPRYKVTKRGQDVTLRCDPISSHATLYWYQQALGQGPEFLTYFNYEAQPDKSGLPSDRFSAERPEGSISTLTIQRTEQRDSAMYRCASSDGLSYEQYFGPGTRLTVT.